A single sample is the source of the 18 T cell receptor beta chains below, sequenced in a study of lymphopenia after photon versus proton radiotherapy. Data came from immunoSEQ multiplex PCR; TCRdb stores just in-frame clones and leaves some out. The sample lists tens of thousands of clones, more than 85% occurring once. The sample here was peripheral blood, taken from a patient treated with photon-based radiotherapy. The origin of the receptors is a woman aged 40 to 50 with cholangiocarcinoma.

The rearrangement links TRBV2 to TRBJ1-4; 11 bases are a match to TRBD1. V gave up 6 bases and J gave up 11 bases; unmatched junction bases: 8. The CDR3 runs 14 residues. CDR1 SNHLY and CDR2 FYNNEI come from the germline V gene. CDR3 coding DNA: TGTGCCAGCAGCCGAGGGACAGGGGGAGGGAAACTGTTTTTT. Its translation: CASSRGTGGGKLFF.

The chain uses TRBV6-6 and TRBJ1-2; TRBD1 matches 7 bases. Trimming cost V 6 bases and J 3 bases; bases outside gene matches: 4. This CDR3 is built from 13 residues. Germline lookup yields CDR1 MNHNY and CDR2 SVGAGI (reference sequence). In DNA form, the CDR3 reads TGTGCCAGCAGCCATACAGGGGACTATGGCTACACCTTC. This translates into CASSHTGDYGYTF.

The CDR3 coding sequence is TGTGCCAGCAGCGCGGGGGTCTCCTCCTACGAGCAGTACTTC. Protein: CASSAGVSSYEQYF. V and J are TRBV9 and TRBJ2-7, with a tentative D call TRBD2 (6 bases). This CDR3 region has 14 residues. Trimming shortened V by 3 bases and J by 0 bases, and 10 bases separated the two germline ends. From germline, CDR1 is SGDLS and CDR2 YYNGEE. The whole variable domain, filled in from reference TRBV9 and TRBJ2-7, reads DSGVTQTPKHLITATGQRVTLRCSPRSGDLSVYWYQQSLDQGLQFLIQYYNGEERAKGNILERFSAQQFPDLHSELNLSSLELGDSALYFCASSAGVSSYEQYFGPGTRLTVT.

The CDR3 nucleotides read TGTGCCAGCAGCTTAAGGACTAGCGGGTATAATGAGCAGTTCTTC. Protein sequence: CASSLRTSGYNEQFF. The J gene is TRBJ2-1, the V gene TRBV7-3; 11 positions agree with TRBD2. The CDR3 covers 15 residues. Germline lookup yields CDR1 SGHTA and CDR2 FQGTGA. Germline trimming cut 1 base from V and 7 bases from J; bases unmatched to any gene: 3.

The chain is built from TRBV28 and TRBJ2-1; D is uncertain. Germline V gives CDR1 MDHEN, CDR2 SYDVKM. The CDR3 totals 16 residues. The ends were cut back, 3 bases at V and 7 bases at J, with 19 bases in the middle. CDR3 protein: CASSFDSKAFSNEQFF. The CDR3 DNA sequence: TGTGCCAGCAGTTTCGACTCCAAGGCCTTTTCGAATGAGCAGTTCTTC.

This clone was seen a single time. V usage is TRBV5-5 and J usage is TRBJ1-5, with D perhaps matching TRBD1 (6 bases). The V end was cut by 4 bases, the J end by 7 bases, with 15 bases between. This CDR3 region has 14 residues. Germline lookup yields CDR1 SGHKS and CDR2 YYEKEE (reference sequence). CDR3 protein: CASSPLAGAQPQHF. DNA for the CDR3: TGTGCCAGCAGCCCGTTGGCAGGGGCCCAGCCCCAGCATTTT.

The genes are TRBV6-5 and TRBJ2-7, with D possibly being TRBD2 (5 bases). V dropped 4 bases and J dropped 2 bases, with 9 bases sitting between them. CDR3 length: 13 residues. Germline V CDR1 and CDR2: MNHEY, SVGAGI. The CDR3 nucleotides read TGTGCCAGCAGTTTCGGAGGAACCTACGAGCAGTACTTC. Amino acids: CASSFGGTYEQYF.

The chain uses TRBV11-2 and TRBJ2-2; the D is unclear. CDR3 length: 12 residues. Germline V gene data show CDR1 as SGHAT and CDR2 as FQNNGV. Trimming took 5 bases from V and 7 from J, leaving 8 bases between them. CDR3 region: CASSKGGGELFF. Written as DNA, the CDR3 is TGTGCCAGCAGCAAAGGCGGCGGGGAGCTGTTTTTT.

The J gene is TRBJ1-1, the V gene TRBV7-3; 10 bases align to TRBD1. The CDR3 is 15 residues long. V was pared by 3 bases and J by 1 base, with 2 bases of the junction left unmatched. Germline CDR1 SGHTA, CDR2 FQGTGA. The CDR3 DNA follows: TGTGCCAGCAGCTTGACAGGGGGCCCGAACACTGAAGCTTTCTTT. Amino acids: CASSLTGGPNTEAFF.

The V call is TRBV5-1, the J call TRBJ2-7, with D unresolved. The V end lost 3 bases, the J end lost 4 bases, and 11 bases lay between the germline ends. The CDR3 covers 13 residues. Germline lookup yields CDR1 SGHRS and CDR2 YFSETQ. The CDR3 region has the DNA TGCGCCAGCAGCTCTCAGGACGTATACGAGCAGTACTTC. Translated: CASSSQDVYEQYF.

The table lists this clone with a count of one. The CDR3 protein is CASSPREGGIRNQPQHF. CDR3 DNA sequence: TGTGCCAGCAGTCCCCGTGAGGGGGGAATCAGGAATCAGCCCCAGCATTTT. This chain joins TRBV28 and TRBJ1-5; D may be TRBD1 (6 bases). V was cut by 5 bases and J by 4 bases, with 21 bases left in between. The germline V gene encodes CDR1 MDHEN and CDR2 SYDVKM. The CDR3 extends over 17 amino acids.

The chain uses TRBV29-1 and TRBJ1-1, with 11 positions matching TRBD1. CDR1 is SQVTM and CDR2 is ANQGSEA in the germline V gene. The trim removed 7 bases at V and 10 bases at J, leaving 11 bases unmatched. The CDR3 totals 13 residues. CDR3 protein: CSARPGQGERAFF. CDR3 nucleotides: TGCAGCGCGCGACCGGGACAGGGGGAACGAGCTTTCTTT.

This sequence joins TRBV6-5 and TRBJ2-2; the D gene is possibly TRBD1 (5 bases). CDR1 is MNHEY and CDR2 is SVGAGI in the germline V gene. V was cut by 2 bases and J by 5 bases, with 9 bases left in between. The CDR3 contains 14 residues. In DNA form, the CDR3 reads TGTGCCAGCAGTTACGGCAGGGTGACCGGGGAGCTGTTTTTT. It translates to CASSYGRVTGELFF.

This chain links TRBV28 with TRBJ1-1; D is ambiguous. V lost 8 bases to trimming and J lost 7 bases, with 26 bases between them. Germline values: CDR1 MDHEN, CDR2 SYDVKM. The CDR3 sequence is 16 residues long. The CDR3 DNA follows: TGTGCCAGCCCCCTGGGTACGGGCAGCCCCCATGGTGAAGCTTTCTTT. This encodes CASPLGTGSPHGEAFF.

The chain carries TRBV11-2 and TRBJ2-1; 8 bases agree with TRBD2. The germline gives CDR1 SGHAT, CDR2 FQNNGV. This CDR3 contains 16 residues. J gave up 4 bases and V 3 bases, and 8 bases lay outside the gene matches. The CDR3 loop reads CASSFLTRGEYNEQFF. CDR3 bases: TGTGCCAGCAGCTTCCTTACGCGGGGGGAATACAATGAGCAGTTCTTC.

The CDR3 reads CASSGSTGTAYEQYF. Here the CDR3 DNA reads TGTGCCAGTAGTGGATCAACAGGGACAGCTTACGAGCAGTACTTC. The J gene is TRBJ2-7, the V gene TRBV19, with 7 bases that match TRBD1. Germline CDR1 is LNHDA and CDR2 is SQIVND (reference sequence). This CDR3 is built from 15 residues. V lost 5 bases to trimming and J lost 4 bases; unmatched junction nucleotides: 11.

This chain joins TRBV11-2 and TRBJ2-5; D unresolved. V dropped 6 bases and J dropped 5 bases, with 25 bases sitting between them. The CDR3 length is 17 residues. CDR1 and CDR2 from the germline V gene are SGHAT and FQNNGV. CDR3 in DNA: TGTGCCAGCAGTGAGGTGTCATGGATCACCGTCGACGAGACCCAGTACTTC. Protein: CASSEVSWITVDETQYF.

This chain joins TRBV28 and TRBJ1-5, with 7 bases aligning to TRBD1. CDR1 and CDR2 from the germline V gene are MDHEN and SYDVKM. V shed 6 bases and J 4 bases; nucleotides not matched to a gene: 9. This CDR3 contains 15 residues. CDR3 in amino acids: CASRASTGRNQPQHF. The CDR3 DNA is TGTGCCAGCAGGGCCTCGACAGGGAGAAATCAGCCCCAGCATTTT.